The 17 T cell receptor beta chains given below trace back to one sample, sequenced in a study of OX40 agonist ivuxolimab in advanced cancers. TCRdb's table, derived via immunoSEQ multiplex PCR, lists solely in-frame clones and lacks some. The sample has more than 50,000 clones, roughly 89% seen once. Sequences were derived from CD4+ or CD8+ T cells sorted from blood, sampled in a trial of the OX40 agonist ivuxolimab. All receptors come from an adult with an advanced solid tumor such as melanoma, head and neck, liver or kidney cancer.

The chain has TRBV2 and TRBJ2-5; D call uncertain. The germline V gene encodes CDR1 SNHLY and CDR2 FYNNEI. CDR3 length: 17 residues. Deletions cut 7 bases from V and 1 base from J, with 22 bases between. The CDR3 region is CASNPGTITDVQETQYF. In DNA form, the CDR3 reads TGTGCCAGCAATCCCGGCACGATAACAGATGTCCAAGAGACCCAGTACTTC.

The CDR3, as DNA: TGTGCCAGTAGTATCGGGGTCGGAGGTGAAGCTTTCTTT. It encodes CASSIGVGGEAFF. The chain combines TRBV19 with TRBJ1-1; D gene unclear. Germline values: CDR1 LNHDA, CDR2 SQIVND (reference sequence). CDR3 size: 13 residues. Trimming pared 3 bases from V and 7 bases from J, leaving 12 bases between.

The chain carries TRBV27 and TRBJ2-5; D ambiguous. Per germline, CDR1 MNHEY and CDR2 SMNVEV (reference sequence). This CDR3 has 11 amino acids. Trimming stripped 6 bases from V and 4 bases from J, with 6 bases between. CDR3 DNA sequence: TGTGCCAGCAGGGACGGAGAGACCCAGTACTTC. It yields the protein CASRDGETQYF.

The chain uses TRBV5-6 and TRBJ2-5, with TRBD2 identical over 9 bases. The ends lost 1 base at V and 5 bases at J; junction bases unmatched: 6. The V gene's germline CDR1 is SGHDT and CDR2 YYEEEE. This CDR3 has 15 residues. In nucleotides, the CDR3 is TGTGCCAGCAGCTTGTGGCTAGCGGGGTCGGAGACCCAGTACTTC. The encoded protein is CASSLWLAGSETQYF.

The chain joins TRBV28 to TRBJ2-7; 8 bases map to TRBD2. Germline-derived CDR1 and CDR2 are MDHEN and SYDVKM. The CDR3 runs to 14 residues. V lost 7 bases to trimming and J lost 4 bases; unmatched junction nucleotides: 9. CDR3 in amino acids: CASTYSGTIYEQYF. The CDR3 DNA follows: TGTGCCAGCACCTATAGCGGGACCATATACGAGCAGTACTTC.

The V gene is TRBV5-8, the J gene TRBJ2-3; D perhaps matches TRBD1 (6 bases). The CDR3 runs 15 residues. Trimming pared 2 bases from V and 2 bases from J, leaving 12 bases between. Germline values: CDR1 SGHTS, CDR2 YDEGEE. CDR3 DNA: TGTGCCAGCAGCTTTGGGACAAAATTCACAGATACGCAGTATTTT. This sequence encodes CASSFGTKFTDTQYF. The full variable domain, in which reference TRBV5-8 and TRBJ2-3 provide the parts outside the CDR3, is EAGVTQSPTHLIKTRGQQATLRCSPISGHTSVYWYQQALGLGLQFLLWYDEGEERNRGNFPPRFSGRQFPNYSSELNVNALELEDSALYLCASSFGTKFTDTQYFGPGTRLTVL.

This chain uses TRBV27 with TRBJ2-7; D gene uncertain. Germline CDR1 and CDR2: MNHEY and SMNVEV (reference sequence). The CDR3 runs 16 residues. V was clipped by 5 bases and J by 0 bases, with 17 bases between them. The CDR3 spells CASSLTHGSSSYEQYF. The DNA for the CDR3 is TGTGCCAGCAGTCTAACCCACGGCTCGAGCTCCTACGAGCAGTACTTC.

The V gene is TRBV28, the J gene TRBJ2-7; D remains unclear. Germline CDR1 is MDHEN and CDR2 is SYDVKM. V lost 5 bases to trimming and J lost 3 bases, with 14 bases between them. The CDR3 is made up of 14 amino acids. CDR3 loop: CASSPEGSGYEQYF. CDR3 in DNA: TGTGCCAGCAGTCCTGAAGGCTCTGGCTACGAGCAGTACTTC.

The genes are TRBV5-4 and TRBJ2-7; 9 nucleotides line up with TRBD2. The CDR3 runs 17 residues. Germline V lookup: CDR1 SGHNT, CDR2 YYREEE (reference sequence). The V segment lost 0 bases and the J segment 1 base; nucleotides outside the gene matches: 8. CDR3 sequence reads: CASSLGLSGGASYEQYF. CDR3 sequence (DNA): TGTGCCAGCAGCTTGGGGCTTAGCGGGGGTGCTTCCTACGAGCAGTACTTC.

This sequence joins TRBV27 and TRBJ2-5; possible D gene TRBD2, 6 bases. CDR1 and CDR2 from the germline V gene are MNHEY and SMNVEV (reference sequence). V was cut by 1 base and J by 2 bases, with 11 bases left in between. The CDR3 contains 15 residues. In DNA, the CDR3 is TGTGCCAGCAGTTTATGGGGACTTCGGCAAGAGACCCAGTACTTC. Protein product: CASSLWGLRQETQYF.

The rearrangement uses TRBV11-2 and TRBJ2-2, with TRBD2 as a possible D gene (6 bases). Germline V gives CDR1 SGHAT, CDR2 FQNNGV. Between the trimmed V and J ends, which lost 5 bases and 3 bases, there was a span of 19 bases. CDR3 length equals 17 residues. The CDR3 spells CASSNLRDGGHTGELFF. In DNA, the CDR3 is TGTGCCAGCAGCAACCTTAGGGACGGGGGACACACCGGGGAGCTGTTTTTT. The whole variable domain, filled in from reference TRBV11-2 and TRBJ2-2, reads EAGVAQSPRYKIIEKRQSVAFWCNPISGHATLYWYQQILGQGPKLLIQFQNNGVVDDSQLPKDRFSAERLKGVDSTLKIQPAKLEDSAVYLCASSNLRDGGHTGELFFGEGSRLTVL.

This clone is medium-sized. The chain employs TRBV7-9 and TRBJ1-3; possibly TRBD1 for D (6 bases). Trimming cost V 8 bases and J 0 bases, with 17 bases left between them. This CDR3 has 16 residues. CDR1 is SEHNR, CDR2 FQNEAQ, per germline (reference sequence). The CDR3 DNA follows: TGTGCCAGCCGACCCGGGACAATGAGCTCTGGAAACACCATATATTTT. Protein: CASRPGTMSSGNTIYF.

The gene calls are TRBV5-1 and TRBJ2-7; 7 bases map to TRBD1. Germline values: CDR1 SGHRS, CDR2 YFSETQ. The CDR3 runs to 13 residues. Trimming removed 4 bases from V and 4 bases from J; junction bases left unmatched: 5. This chain's CDR3 is CASSIGTDYEQYF. The CDR3 nucleotides are TGCGCCAGCAGCATCGGGACAGATTACGAGCAGTACTTC.

The chain couples TRBV7-9 to TRBJ2-1; D not resolved. Trimming pared 1 base from V and 9 bases from J, leaving 1 base between. There are 10 residues in the CDR3. Germline V lookup: CDR1 SEHNR, CDR2 FQNEAQ (reference sequence). The CDR3 here is CASSLVEQFF. CDR3 bases: TGTGCCAGCAGCTTAGTTGAGCAGTTCTTC.

This clone was counted between two and nine times. This chain uses TRBV7-9 with TRBJ2-3; maybe TRBD1 (5 bases). Trimming removed 4 bases from V and 5 bases from J, with 22 bases in between. The CDR3 is 17 residues long. Per the germline V gene, CDR1 is SEHNR and CDR2 is FQNEAQ (reference sequence). CDR3 residues: CASSSLPKGIKGDTQYF. The DNA for the CDR3 is TGTGCCAGCAGCTCCCTTCCAAAGGGGATCAAGGGAGATACGCAGTATTTT.

The V call is TRBV7-8, the J call TRBJ1-1; D gene ambiguous. V was shortened by 5 bases and J by 5 bases, with 12 bases between the two germline ends. Germline V gene sequence: CDR1 SGHVS, CDR2 FQNEAQ. The CDR3 is 13 residues long. The CDR3 protein is CASSPEGWTEAFF. Written as DNA, the CDR3 is TGTGCCAGCAGCCCGGAAGGGTGGACTGAAGCTTTCTTT. The whole variable domain, filled in from reference TRBV7-8 and TRBJ1-1, reads GAGVSQSPRYKVAKRGQDVALRCDPISGHVSLFWYQQALGQGPEFLTYFQNEAQLDKSGLPSDRFFAERPEGSVSTLKIQRTQQEDSAVYLCASSPEGWTEAFFGQGTRLTVV.

The rearrangement links TRBV27 to TRBJ1-5, with 8 bases matching TRBD1. The CDR3 totals 14 residues. Trimming removed 2 bases from V and 7 bases from J; junction bases left unmatched: 4. Germline CDR1 reads MNHEY; CDR2 reads SMNVEV (reference sequence). The DNA for the CDR3 is TGTGCCAGCAGTTTAGCAGGGGGCGGACAGCCCCAGCATTTT. It yields the protein CASSLAGGGQPQHF.